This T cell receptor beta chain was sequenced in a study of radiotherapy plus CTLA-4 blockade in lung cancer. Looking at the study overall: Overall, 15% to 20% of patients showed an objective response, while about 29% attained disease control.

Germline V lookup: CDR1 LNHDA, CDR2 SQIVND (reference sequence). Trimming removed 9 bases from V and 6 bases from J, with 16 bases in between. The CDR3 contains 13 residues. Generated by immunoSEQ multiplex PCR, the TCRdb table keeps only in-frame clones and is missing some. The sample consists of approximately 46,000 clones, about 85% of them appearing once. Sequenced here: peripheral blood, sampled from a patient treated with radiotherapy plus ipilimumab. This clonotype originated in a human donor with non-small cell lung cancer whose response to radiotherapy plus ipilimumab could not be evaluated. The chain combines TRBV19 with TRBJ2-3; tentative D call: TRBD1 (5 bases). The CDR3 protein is CASRTPSDDTQYF. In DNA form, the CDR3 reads TGTGCCAGCCGGACACCTTCCGACGATACGCAGTATTTT. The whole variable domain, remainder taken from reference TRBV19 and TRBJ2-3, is DGGITQSPKYLFRKEGQNVTLSCEQNLNHDAMYWYRQDPGQGLRLIYYSQIVNDFQKGDIAEGYSVSREKKESFPLTVTSAQKNPTAFYLCASRTPSDDTQYFGPGTRLTVL.